The entry that follows covers one T cell receptor (beta chain) sequence. The entry originates in a study of monozygotic twins with inflammatory bowel disease. TCRdb re-called the 5' RACE reads and gives one entry per CDR3 protein, without DNA. The clone table shows roughly 150,000 distinct CDR3 sequences, with the ten largest holding around 2.5%. This clonotype was obtained from a human donor with ulcerative colitis or Crohn's disease, or a healthy co-twin of an affected twin (not recorded which). Sequenced input: blood.

CDR3 residues: CASSPGSNQGYEQYF. The J gene is TRBJ2-7, the V gene TRBV12-3 or TRBV12-4; TCRdb calls TRBD1, which cannot be checked without DNA. CDR3 size: 15 residues.